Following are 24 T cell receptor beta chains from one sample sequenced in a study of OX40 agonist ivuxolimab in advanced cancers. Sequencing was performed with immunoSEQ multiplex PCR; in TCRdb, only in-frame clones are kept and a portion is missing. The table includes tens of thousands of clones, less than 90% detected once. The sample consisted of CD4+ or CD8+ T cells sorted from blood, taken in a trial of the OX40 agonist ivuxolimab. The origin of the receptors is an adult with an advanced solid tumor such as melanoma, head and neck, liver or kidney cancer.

CDR3 sequence (DNA): TGTGCCAGCAGCCGGAGCCCGACGAACACCGGGGAGCTGTTTTTT. It is translated as CASSRSPTNTGELFF. V gene TRBV7-6 combines with J gene TRBJ2-2; D uncertain. V lost 5 bases to trimming and J lost 0 bases, with 10 bases between them. This CDR3 is 15 amino acids long. CDR1 and CDR2 from the germline V gene are SGHVS and FNYEAQ.

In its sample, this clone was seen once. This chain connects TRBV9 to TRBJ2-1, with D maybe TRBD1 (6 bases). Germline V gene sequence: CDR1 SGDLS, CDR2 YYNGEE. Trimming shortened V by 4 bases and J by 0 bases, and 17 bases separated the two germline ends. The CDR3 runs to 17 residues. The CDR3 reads CASSPGQPLSSYNEQFF. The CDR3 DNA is TGTGCCAGCAGCCCAGGACAGCCTCTGAGCTCCTACAATGAGCAGTTCTTC.

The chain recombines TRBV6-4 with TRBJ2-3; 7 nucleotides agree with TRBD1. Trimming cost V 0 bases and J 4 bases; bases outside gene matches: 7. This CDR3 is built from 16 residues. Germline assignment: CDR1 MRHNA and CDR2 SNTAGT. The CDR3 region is CASSDSNRGQADTQYF. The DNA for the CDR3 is TGTGCCAGCAGTGACTCGAATAGGGGGCAGGCAGATACGCAGTATTTT.

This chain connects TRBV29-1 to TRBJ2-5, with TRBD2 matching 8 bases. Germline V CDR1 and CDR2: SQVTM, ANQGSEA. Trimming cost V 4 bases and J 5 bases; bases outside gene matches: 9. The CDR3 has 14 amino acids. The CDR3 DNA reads TGCAGCGTTGCAGCGGGAGATGTCCGGGAGACCCAGTACTTC. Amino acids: CSVAAGDVRETQYF.

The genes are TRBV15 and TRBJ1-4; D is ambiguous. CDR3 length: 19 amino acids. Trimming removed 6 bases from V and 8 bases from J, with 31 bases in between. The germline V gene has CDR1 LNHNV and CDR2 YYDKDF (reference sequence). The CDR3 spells CATRTPGGGRAGYGEKLFF. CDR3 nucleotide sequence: TGTGCCACCAGGACCCCAGGTGGAGGCCGTGCAGGCTACGGGGAAAAACTGTTTTTT. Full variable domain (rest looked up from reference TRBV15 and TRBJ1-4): DAMVIQNPRYQVTQFGKPVTLSCSQTLNHNVMYWYQQKSSQAPKLLFHYYDKDFNNEADTPDNFQSRRPNTSFCFLDIRSPGLGDTAMYLCATRTPGGGRAGYGEKLFFGSGTQLSVL.

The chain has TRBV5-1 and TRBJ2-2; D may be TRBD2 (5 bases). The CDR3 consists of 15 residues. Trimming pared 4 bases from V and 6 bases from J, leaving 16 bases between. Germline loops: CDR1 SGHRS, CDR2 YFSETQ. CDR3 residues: CASSPTAEASGELFF. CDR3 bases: TGCGCCAGCAGCCCAACGGCGGAGGCATCCGGGGAGCTGTTTTTT.

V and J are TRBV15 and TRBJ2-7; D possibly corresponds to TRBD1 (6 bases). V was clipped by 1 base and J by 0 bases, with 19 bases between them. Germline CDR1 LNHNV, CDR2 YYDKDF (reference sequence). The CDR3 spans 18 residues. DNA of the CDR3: TGTGCCACCAGCAGAGCTAGCCTACAGGGCCCTAGCTCCTACGAGCAGTACTTC. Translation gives CATSRASLQGPSSYEQYF.

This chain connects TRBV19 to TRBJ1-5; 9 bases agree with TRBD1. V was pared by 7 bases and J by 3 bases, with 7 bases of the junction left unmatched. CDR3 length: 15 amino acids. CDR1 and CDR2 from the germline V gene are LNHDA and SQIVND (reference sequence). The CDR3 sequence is CASTPTGGFNQPQHF. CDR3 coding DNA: TGTGCCAGTACCCCCACAGGGGGCTTCAATCAGCCCCAGCATTTT.

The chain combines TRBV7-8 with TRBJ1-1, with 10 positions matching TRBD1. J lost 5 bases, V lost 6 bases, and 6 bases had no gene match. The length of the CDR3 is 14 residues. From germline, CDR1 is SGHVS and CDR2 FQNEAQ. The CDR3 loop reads CASRTGGKGTEAFF. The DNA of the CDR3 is TGTGCCAGCAGGACAGGGGGCAAGGGGACTGAAGCTTTCTTT.

The CDR3 DNA reads TGTGCCAGCAGTTTCTTACAGGGGAACACCGGGGAGCTGTTTTTT. This encodes CASSFLQGNTGELFF. The chain joins TRBV27 to TRBJ2-2, with D possibly TRBD1 on 6 matching bases. The CDR3 sequence is 15 residues long. In germline, CDR1 is MNHEY, CDR2 SMNVEV (reference sequence). Between the trimmed V and J ends, which lost 3 bases and 1 base, there was a span of 9 bases.

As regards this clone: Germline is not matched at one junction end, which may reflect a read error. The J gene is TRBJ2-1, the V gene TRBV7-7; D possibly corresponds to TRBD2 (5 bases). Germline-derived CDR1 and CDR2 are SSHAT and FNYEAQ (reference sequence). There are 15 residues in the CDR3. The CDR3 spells CASSLSTGIYNEQFF. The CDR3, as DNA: TGTGCTAGCAGCTTATCTACGGGGATCTACAATGAGCAGTTCTTC.

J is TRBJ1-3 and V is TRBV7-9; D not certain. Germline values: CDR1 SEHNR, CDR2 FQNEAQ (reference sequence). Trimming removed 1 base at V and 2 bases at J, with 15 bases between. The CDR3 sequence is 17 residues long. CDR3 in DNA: TGTGCCAGCAGCTTAGGTTGGGCGAGGGAAGCTGGAAACACCATATATTTT. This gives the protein CASSLGWAREAGNTIYF.

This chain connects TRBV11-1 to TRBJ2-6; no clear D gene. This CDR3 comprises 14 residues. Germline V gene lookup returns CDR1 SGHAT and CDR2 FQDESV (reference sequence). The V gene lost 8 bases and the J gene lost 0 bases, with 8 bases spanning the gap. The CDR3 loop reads CASRPSSGANVLTF. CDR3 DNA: TGTGCCAGCCGTCCCAGCTCTGGGGCCAACGTCCTGACTTTC.

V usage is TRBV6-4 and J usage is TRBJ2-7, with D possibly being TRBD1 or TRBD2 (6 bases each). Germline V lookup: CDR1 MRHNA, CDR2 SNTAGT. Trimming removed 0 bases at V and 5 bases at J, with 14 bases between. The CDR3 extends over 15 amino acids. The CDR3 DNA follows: TGTGCCAGCAGTGACTCGATAAGGGGGGTCGACGAGCAGTACTTC. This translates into CASSDSIRGVDEQYF.

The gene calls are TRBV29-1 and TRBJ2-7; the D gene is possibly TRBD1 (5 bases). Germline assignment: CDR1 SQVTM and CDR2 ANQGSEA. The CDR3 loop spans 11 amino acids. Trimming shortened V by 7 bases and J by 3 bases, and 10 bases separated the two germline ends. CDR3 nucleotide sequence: TGCAGCGCTCTACAGGACTACGAGCAGTACTTC. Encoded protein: CSALQDYEQYF.

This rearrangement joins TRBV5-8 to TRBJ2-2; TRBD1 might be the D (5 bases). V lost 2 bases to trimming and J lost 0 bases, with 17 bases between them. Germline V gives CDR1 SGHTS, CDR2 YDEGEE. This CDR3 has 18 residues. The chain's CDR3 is CASSLTSIDRPNTGELFF. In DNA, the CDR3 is TGTGCCAGCAGCTTAACCTCTATCGACAGACCGAACACCGGGGAGCTGTTTTTT. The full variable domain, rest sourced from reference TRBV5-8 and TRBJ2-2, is EAGVTQSPTHLIKTRGQQATLRCSPISGHTSVYWYQQALGLGLQFLLWYDEGEERNRGNFPPRFSGRQFPNYSSELNVNALELEDSALYLCASSLTSIDRPNTGELFFGEGSRLTVL.

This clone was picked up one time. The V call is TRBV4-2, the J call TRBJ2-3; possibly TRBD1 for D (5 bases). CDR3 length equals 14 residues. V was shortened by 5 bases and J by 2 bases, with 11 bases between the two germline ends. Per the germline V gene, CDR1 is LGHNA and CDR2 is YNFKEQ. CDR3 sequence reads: CASSGALITDTQYF. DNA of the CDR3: TGTGCCAGCAGCGGGGCTTTGATCACAGATACGCAGTATTTT.

CDR3 amino acids: CASSYTLPSGRGTDTQYF. DNA of the CDR3: TGCGCCAGCAGCTACACCTTACCTAGCGGGAGGGGCACAGATACGCAGTATTTT. V and J are TRBV5-1 and TRBJ2-3; TRBD2 matches 12 bases. The CDR3 sequence is 18 residues long. The germline CDR1 and CDR2 sequences are SGHRS and YFSETQ. V trimming: 3 bases; J trimming: 1 base; junction bases outside the gene matches: 9.

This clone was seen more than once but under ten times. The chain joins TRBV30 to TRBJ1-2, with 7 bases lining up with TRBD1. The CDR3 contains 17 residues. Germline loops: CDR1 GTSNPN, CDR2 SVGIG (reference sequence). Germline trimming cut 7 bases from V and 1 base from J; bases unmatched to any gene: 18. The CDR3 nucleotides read TGTGCCTCAACGCCGGGCCGGGACAGACCTATTAACTATGGCTACACCTTC. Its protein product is CASTPGRDRPINYGYTF.

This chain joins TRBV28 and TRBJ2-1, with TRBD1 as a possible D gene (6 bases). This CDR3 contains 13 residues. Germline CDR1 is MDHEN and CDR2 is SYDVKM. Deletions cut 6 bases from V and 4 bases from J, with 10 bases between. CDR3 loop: CASRDRYYNEQFF. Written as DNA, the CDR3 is TGTGCCAGCAGAGACAGGTATTACAATGAGCAGTTCTTC.

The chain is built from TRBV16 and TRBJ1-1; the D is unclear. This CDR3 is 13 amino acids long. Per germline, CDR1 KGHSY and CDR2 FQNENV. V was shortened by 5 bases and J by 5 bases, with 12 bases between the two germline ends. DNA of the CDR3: TGTGCCAGCAGCTCATTGGGAGGGACTGAAGCTTTCTTT. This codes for CASSSLGGTEAFF.

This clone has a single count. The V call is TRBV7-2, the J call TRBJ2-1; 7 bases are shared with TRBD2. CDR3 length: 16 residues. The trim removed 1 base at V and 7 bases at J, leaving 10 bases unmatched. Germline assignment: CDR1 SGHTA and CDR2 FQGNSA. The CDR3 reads CASSLDSAGVQNEQFF. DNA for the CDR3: TGTGCCAGCAGCTTAGACAGCGCGGGGGTTCAAAATGAGCAGTTCTTC. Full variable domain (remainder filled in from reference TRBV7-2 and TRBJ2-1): GAGVSQSPSNKVTEKGKDVELRCDPISGHTALYWYRQSLGQGLEFLIYFQGNSAPDKSGLPSDRFSAERTGGSVSTLTIQRTQQEDSAVYLCASSLDSAGVQNEQFFGPGTRLTVL.

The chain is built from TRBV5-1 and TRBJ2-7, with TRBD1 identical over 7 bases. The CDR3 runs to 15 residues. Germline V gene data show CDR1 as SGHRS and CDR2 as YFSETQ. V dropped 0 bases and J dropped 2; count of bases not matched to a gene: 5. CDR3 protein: CASSLALGTAYEQYF. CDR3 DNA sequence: TGCGCCAGCAGCTTGGCCCTAGGGACAGCCTACGAGCAGTACTTC.

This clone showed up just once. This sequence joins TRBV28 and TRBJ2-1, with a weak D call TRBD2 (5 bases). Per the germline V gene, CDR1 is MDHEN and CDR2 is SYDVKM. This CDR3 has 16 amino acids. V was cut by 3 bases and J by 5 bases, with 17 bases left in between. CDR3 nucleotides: TGTGCCAGCAGTTTGCGTCTATTTAGCGACAACAATGAGCAGTTCTTC. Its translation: CASSLRLFSDNNEQFF.